Here is one TCR beta chain with its context. The CDR3 has 15 amino acids. Trimming cost V 2 bases and J 3 bases, with 13 bases left between them. Germline V gives CDR1 SEHNR, CDR2 FQNEAQ (reference sequence). A single record per CDR3 protein comes from TCRdb applying MiXCR to the RT-PCR reads. In the table there are about 680,000 distinct CDR3 sequences, 14% of which are singletons. The chain is built from TRBV7-9 and TRBJ2-5; D might be TRBD1 (5 bases). The sequence derives from a female donor in good health, serving as a healthy control. Sequenced material: memory CD4+ T cells from blood. This CDR3 reads CASSLRQSLKETQYF. CDR3 sequence (DNA): TGTGCCAGCAGCTTACGACAGTCTCTCAAAGAGACCCAGTACTTC.